These 29 T cell receptor beta chains came from one sample sequenced in a study of identifying expanded T cells in peripheral blood (dated by TCRdb to the late 2010s). The method behind the library was the immunoSEQ multiplex PCR assay. The clones in this table, taken by TCRdb from immuneACCESS, are in-frame only. Not every clone is retained; where verified, under half of the shortfall comes from an unresolved V gene, and the cause of the rest is unknown. The sample table lists around 66,000 clones, 80% to 90% of them with a count of one. Around 4.3% of the sample lies in the top ten. Sequenced sample: blood. The receptors shown here come from a person aged 18 to 70 in good health.

The chain couples TRBV4-2 to TRBJ1-5; no clear D gene. This CDR3 is built from 15 residues. Germline-derived CDR1 and CDR2 are LGHNA and YNFKEQ. With 1 base removed from V and 4 bases from J, the gap between germline ends came to 11 bases. In DNA form, the CDR3 reads TGTGCCAGCAGCCAAGGTAACGACTGGAATCAGCCCCAGCATTTT. It specifies CASSQGNDWNQPQHF.

In its sample, this clone was seen a few times. The rearrangement links TRBV30 to TRBJ1-1, with no clear D. Germline V gene lookup returns CDR1 GTSNPN and CDR2 SVGIG (reference sequence). The germline V and J ends were trimmed by 7 bases and 1 base, with 7 bases remaining between them. This CDR3 has 11 amino acids. CDR3 sequence (DNA): TGTGCCTTCCAGCCGAACACTGAAGCTTTCTTT. It is translated as CAFQPNTEAFF. The variable domain in full, completed from reference TRBV30 and TRBJ1-1, reads SQTIHQWPATLVQPVGSPLSLECTVEGTSNPNLYWYRQAAGRGLQLLFYSVGIGQISSEVPQNLSASRPQDRQFILSSKKLLLSDSGFYLCAFQPNTEAFFGQGTRLTVV.

CDR3 sequence reads: CASSQASGLTDTQYF. The CDR3 coding sequence is TGTGCCAGCAGCCAAGCCTCGGGACTCACAGATACGCAGTATTTT. The chain recombines TRBV7-9 with TRBJ2-3; a possible D gene is TRBD2 (6 bases). There are 15 residues in the CDR3. Germline values: CDR1 SEHNR, CDR2 FQNEAQ (reference sequence). Trimming took 5 bases from V and 2 from J, leaving 14 bases between them.

The V and J genes are TRBV11-2 and TRBJ1-2, with 7 bases aligning to TRBD1. The V gene end was trimmed by 0 bases and the J gene end by 7 bases; junction bases not matched to a gene: 5. The CDR3 sequence is 14 residues long. In germline, CDR1 is SGHAT, CDR2 FQNNGV. This CDR3 is CASSLEGGIGGYTF. The CDR3 DNA is TGTGCCAGCAGCTTAGAAGGGGGCATAGGTGGCTACACCTTC.

The chain joins TRBV4-3 to TRBJ2-3, with a possible D match to TRBD2 (6 bases). The germline gives CDR1 LGHNA, CDR2 YSLEER. CDR3 length: 15 amino acids. The V end was cut by 4 bases, the J end by 4 bases, with 15 bases between. DNA for the CDR3: TGCGCCAGCAGCCCTTCTGGGCGGGGACCAGATACGCAGTATTTT. This codes for CASSPSGRGPDTQYF.

This chain connects TRBV27 to TRBJ1-6; D gene uncertain. Trimming stripped 5 bases from V and 3 bases from J, with 17 bases between. CDR3 size: 17 residues. Germline V CDR1 and CDR2: MNHEY, SMNVEV (reference sequence). Here the CDR3 reads CASSPRSAIFYNSPLHF. CDR3 DNA sequence: TGTGCCAGCAGTCCGAGGTCGGCGATTTTCTATAATTCACCCCTCCACTTT.

This chain joins TRBV7-9 and TRBJ2-2; tentatively, D is TRBD2 (5 bases). In germline, CDR1 is SEHNR, CDR2 FQNEAQ (reference sequence). V was clipped by 2 bases and J by 7 bases, with 11 bases between them. This CDR3 is built from 14 residues. The CDR3 sequence: CASSLYGVVGELFF. The DNA for the CDR3 is TGTGCCAGCAGCTTATACGGGGTGGTCGGGGAGCTGTTTTTT.

V usage is TRBV30 and J usage is TRBJ2-7; D is tentatively TRBD1 or TRBD2 (5 bases each). The length of the CDR3 is 16 residues. Trimming stripped 2 bases from V and 1 base from J, with 18 bases between. Germline V lookup: CDR1 GTSNPN, CDR2 SVGIG (reference sequence). This CDR3 reads CAWSPSGQGLSYEQYF. CDR3 bases: TGTGCCTGGAGTCCGAGCGGACAAGGCCTATCCTACGAGCAGTACTTC.

This clone occurred a few times. This chain links TRBV2 with TRBJ2-5; no clear D. Trimming cost V 7 bases and J 5 bases, with 8 bases left between them. The CDR3 spans 11 residues. CDR1 and CDR2 from the germline V gene are SNHLY and FYNNEI. Here the CDR3 DNA reads TGTGCCAGCATGCTGCGGGAGACCCAGTACTTC. Translating gives CASMLRETQYF. The variable domain in full, completed from reference TRBV2 and TRBJ2-5, reads EPEVTQTPSHQVTQMGQEVILRCVPISNHLYFYWYRQILGQKVEFLVSFYNNEISEKSEIFDDQFSVERPDGSNFTLKIRSTKLEDSAMYFCASMLRETQYFGPGTRLLVL.

This chain's CDR3 is CASSFTGDPGNEQFF. The CDR3 DNA follows: TGTGCCAGCAGTTTCACAGGGGACCCCGGTAATGAGCAGTTCTTC. This chain joins TRBV25-1 and TRBJ2-1, with 7 bases fitting TRBD1. Germline V CDR1 and CDR2: MGHDK, SYGVNS. With 5 bases clipped from V and 7 bases from J, the junction kept 11 bases outside the gene matches. CDR3 size: 15 residues.

The chain uses TRBV7-3 and TRBJ2-1, with 7 bases identical to TRBD2. Germline CDR1 SGHTA, CDR2 FQGTGA. Germline trimming cut 1 base from V and 3 bases from J; bases unmatched to any gene: 6. CDR3 length: 16 amino acids. As DNA, the CDR3 is TGTGCCAGCAGCTTAAGCGGGGGTCGCTTCTACAATGAGCAGTTCTTC. Translated, it gives CASSLSGGRFYNEQFF.

The chain has TRBV11-2 and TRBJ2-5; TRBD2 might be the D (5 bases). V was trimmed by 3 bases and J by 3 bases, leaving 14 bases between them. The CDR3 contains 15 residues. Germline V gene sequence: CDR1 SGHAT, CDR2 FQNNGV. In DNA form, the CDR3 reads TGTGCCAGCAGCTTCCGAAACGGGAATAAAGAGACCCAGTACTTC. Its translation is CASSFRNGNKETQYF.

This clone appeared a few times. DNA for the CDR3: TGTGCCTGGAGTGTACCTCAAGGATATGGCTACACCTTC. Amino acids: CAWSVPQGYGYTF. The chain joins TRBV30 to TRBJ1-2; D gene uncertain. CDR1 is GTSNPN and CDR2 is SVGIG in the germline V gene (reference sequence). V dropped 0 bases and J dropped 5 bases, with 10 bases sitting between them. The CDR3 runs 13 residues.

The J gene is TRBJ2-1, the V gene TRBV6-1; D perhaps matches TRBD1 (5 bases). Trimming took off 2 bases at V and 4 bases at J, with 12 bases between the two ends. CDR1 and CDR2 from the germline V gene are MNHNS and SASEGT. The length of the CDR3 is 15 residues. CDR3 bases: TGTGCCAGCAGTGAATTAGTGCAGGGATACAATGAGCAGTTCTTC. As protein: CASSELVQGYNEQFF.

The chain is built from TRBV7-8 and TRBJ2-3; TRBD2 might be the D (6 bases). The V gene's germline CDR1 is SGHVS and CDR2 FQNEAQ. The CDR3 spans 16 residues. V lost 5 bases and J 0 bases, leaving 15 bases between the germline ends. CDR3 protein: CASSAFAGTSTDTQYF. CDR3 coding DNA: TGTGCCAGCAGCGCCTTTGCCGGGACTAGCACAGATACGCAGTATTTT. The full variable domain, in which reference TRBV7-8 and TRBJ2-3 provide the parts outside the CDR3, is GAGVSQSPRYKVAKRGQDVALRCDPISGHVSLFWYQQALGQGPEFLTYFQNEAQLDKSGLPSDRFFAERPEGSVSTLKIQRTQQEDSAVYLCASSAFAGTSTDTQYFGPGTRLTVL.

This sequence joins TRBV9 and TRBJ2-5, with D tentatively TRBD1 or TRBD2 (5 bases each). This CDR3 comprises 14 residues. The V gene's germline CDR1 is SGDLS and CDR2 YYNGEE. The V and J ends lost 0 bases and 1 base respectively, with 7 bases between them. The CDR3 DNA reads as TGTGCCAGCAGCGTAGCGGGGACCCAAGAGACCCAGTACTTC. This sequence encodes CASSVAGTQETQYF. Variable domain in full (rest from reference TRBV9 and TRBJ2-5): DSGVTQTPKHLITATGQRVTLRCSPRSGDLSVYWYQQSLDQGLQFLIQYYNGEERAKGNILERFSAQQFPDLHSELNLSSLELGDSALYFCASSVAGTQETQYFGPGTRLLVL.

This sequence joins TRBV7-2 and TRBJ2-3; perhaps TRBD2 as D (5 bases). Between the trimmed V and J ends, which lost 5 bases and 5 bases, there was a span of 14 bases. There are 14 residues in the CDR3. Germline V gene lookup returns CDR1 SGHTA and CDR2 FQGNSA. The CDR3 sequence: CASSPGSTRDTQYF. The CDR3 DNA reads as TGTGCCAGCAGCCCGGGATCTACCAGAGATACGCAGTATTTT.

The chain couples TRBV5-4 to TRBJ1-2; D may be TRBD1 (5 bases). From germline, CDR1 is SGHNT and CDR2 YYREEE (reference sequence). This CDR3 comprises 14 residues. V was cut by 5 bases and J by 1 base, with 12 bases left in between. The CDR3 bases are TGTGCCAGCAGTCGTACCAGGGATAACTATGGCTACACCTTC. This gives the protein CASSRTRDNYGYTF.

For this clone: The junction does not match germline at one end; this may be a read error. V gene TRBV16 combines with J gene TRBJ2-4, with a tentative D call TRBD1 (5 bases). CDR1 is KGHSY, CDR2 FQNENV, per germline. The CDR3 spans 13 residues. CDR3 loop: CASSQSQSGFLDF. The CDR3 region has the DNA TGTGCCAGCAGCCAATCACAGTCAGGGTTTTTGGACTTC.

This rearrangement joins TRBV7-9 to TRBJ2-3, with 12 bases lining up with TRBD2. V was clipped by 1 base and J by 1 base; unmatched bases: 6. Germline V CDR1 and CDR2: SEHNR, FQNEAQ (reference sequence). This CDR3 comprises 18 residues. The CDR3 coding sequence is TGTGCCAGCAGCTTAGGGACTAGCGGGGTTTCTGGCACAGATACGCAGTATTTT. As protein: CASSLGTSGVSGTDTQYF.

The rearrangement links TRBV10-2 to TRBJ1-2; tentatively, D is TRBD1 (5 bases). The CDR3 length is 11 residues. The V gene's germline CDR1 is WSHSY and CDR2 SAAADI. Trimming took 6 bases from V and 6 from J, leaving 8 bases between them. This chain's CDR3 is CASSGTDGYTF. CDR3 bases: TGCGCCAGCAGCGGGACGGATGGCTACACCTTC.

This clone was counted a single time. The chain uses TRBV27 and TRBJ2-3; possibly TRBD1 for D (5 bases). Trimming removed 6 bases from V and 6 bases from J, with 13 bases in between. The length of the CDR3 is 13 residues. CDR1 MNHEY and CDR2 SMNVEV come from the germline V gene (reference sequence). The DNA of the CDR3 is TGTGCCAGCAGAAATTCAGGGATGGATACGCAGTATTTT. This gives the protein CASRNSGMDTQYF.

This clone has only one observation. The chain links TRBV28 to TRBJ2-5; D is uncertain. This CDR3 contains 10 residues. The V end was cut by 6 bases, the J end by 4 bases, with 3 bases between. CDR1 and CDR2 from the germline V gene are MDHEN and SYDVKM. The CDR3 reads CASRGETQYF. The CDR3 DNA reads as TGTGCCAGCAGGGGAGAGACCCAGTACTTC.

The gene calls are TRBV7-9 and TRBJ1-2; a possible D gene is TRBD1 (5 bases). This CDR3 comprises 16 residues. Germline loops: CDR1 SEHNR, CDR2 FQNEAQ (reference sequence). V shed 7 bases and J shed 2 bases, with 20 bases lying between them. CDR3 in amino acids: CASTLSAAGLNYGYTF. In DNA, the CDR3 is TGTGCCAGCACCCTTAGTGCCGCAGGGCTAAACTATGGCTACACCTTC.

This clone has only a few counts. This rearrangement joins TRBV9 to TRBJ2-3, with 10 bases identical to TRBD1. The length of the CDR3 is 16 residues. J was trimmed by 4 bases and V by 4 bases; bases with no gene match: 9. The germline V gene encodes CDR1 SGDLS and CDR2 YYNGEE. CDR3 residues: CASSPRQGALADTQYF. The CDR3 nucleotides are TGTGCCAGCAGCCCCCGACAGGGGGCGCTTGCAGATACGCAGTATTTT.

This chain joins TRBV27 and TRBJ1-5; D perhaps matches TRBD1 (5 bases). Trimming removed 4 bases from V and 4 bases from J, with 11 bases in between. This CDR3 has 14 amino acids. Germline V gene lookup returns CDR1 MNHEY and CDR2 SMNVEV (reference sequence). The CDR3 is CASSSPGRNQPQHF. Written as DNA, the CDR3 is TGTGCCAGCAGTTCACCGGGACGGAATCAGCCCCAGCATTTT.

This clone was found a few times. The chain couples TRBV10-1 to TRBJ1-5; D uncertain. The CDR3 spans 13 residues. V lost 4 bases, J lost 4 bases, and 8 bases lay in between. Germline CDR1 reads WNHNN; CDR2 reads SYGVQD (reference sequence). The DNA for the CDR3 is TGCGCCAGCAGTGGATGGGGAAATCAGCCCCAGCATTTT. Its protein is CASSGWGNQPQHF.

The chain recombines TRBV5-1 with TRBJ2-2, with D uncertain. The CDR3 runs to 11 residues. Trimming stripped 5 bases from V and 6 bases from J, with 5 bases between. Germline V lookup: CDR1 SGHRS, CDR2 YFSETQ. CDR3 bases: TGCGCCAGCAGGGTAGCCGGGGAGCTGTTTTTT. It encodes CASRVAGELFF.

CDR3: CASSEASGGASDTQYF. The CDR3 nucleotides are TGTGCCAGCAGTGAAGCCAGCGGGGGGGCCTCAGATACGCAGTATTTT. The chain couples TRBV6-4 to TRBJ2-3, with 10 bases fitting TRBD2. V gave up 3 bases and J gave up 4 bases; unmatched junction bases: 7. The CDR3 covers 16 residues. CDR1 and CDR2 from the germline V gene are MRHNA and SNTAGT.